Included here is one T cell receptor beta chain sequence, with context. Here immunoSEQ multiplex PCR was the method, and the copy in TCRdb shows in-frame clones only, minus some. The repertoire holds fewer than 500,000 clones, with around 87% as singletons. These data come from a study of blood T cell repertoires in COVID-19. Germline lookup yields CDR1 LNHDA and CDR2 SQIVND (reference sequence). The CDR3 covers 12 residues. Trimming took 6 bases from V and 7 from J, leaving 7 bases between them. Individuals drawn from approximately 26 US areas were roughly 18 to 89 years old. The V call is TRBV19, the J call TRBJ1-6; no reliable D call. The receptor was isolated from a man aged 30 to 39 who had recovered from COVID-19. The sample consisted of PBMCs or T cells enriched from blood (not recorded which). The CDR3 DNA sequence: TGTGCCAGTAGCCGGTCCAATTCACCCCTCCACTTT. Its protein product is CASSRSNSPLHF.